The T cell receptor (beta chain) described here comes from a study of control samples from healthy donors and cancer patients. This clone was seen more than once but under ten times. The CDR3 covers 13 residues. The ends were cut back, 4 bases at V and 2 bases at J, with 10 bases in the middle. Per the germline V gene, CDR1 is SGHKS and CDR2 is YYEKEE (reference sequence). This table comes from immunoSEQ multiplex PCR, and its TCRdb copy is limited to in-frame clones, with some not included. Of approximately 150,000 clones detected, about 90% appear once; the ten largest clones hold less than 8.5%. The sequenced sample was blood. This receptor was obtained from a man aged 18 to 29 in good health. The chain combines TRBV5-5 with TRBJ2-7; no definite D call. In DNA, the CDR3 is TGTGCCAGCAGCAAAGGGTCCACCTACGAGCAGTACTTC. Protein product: CASSKGSTYEQYF. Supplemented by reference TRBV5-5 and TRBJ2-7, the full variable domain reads DAGVTQSPTHLIKTRGQQVTLRCSPISGHKSVSWYQQVLGQGPQFIFQYYEKEERGRGNFPDRFSARQFPNYSSELNVNALLLGDSALYLCASSKGSTYEQYFGPGTRLTVT.